The 22 T cell receptor beta chains presented below share a single source sample, sequenced in a study of response to subunit inactivated influenza vaccine. TCRdb used MiXCR to reprocess the RT-PCR reads, holding one entry per CDR3 protein. The data hold hundreds of thousands of distinct CDR3 sequences, with about 15% observed a single time. Sequenced here: PBMCs from blood, sampled less than 15 days before vaccination. Receptor source: a man aged 50 to 59 who received an inactivated influenza vaccine.

This clonotype was seen a few times. An end of the junction differs from the germline gene, which may be a read error. The chain combines TRBV2 with TRBJ2-5; 7 nucleotides align to TRBD1. CDR1 SNHLY and CDR2 FYNNEI come from the germline V gene. There are 14 residues in the CDR3. In DNA form, the CDR3 reads TGTGCCAGCGGTGACAGGACAGGTCAAGAGACCCAGTACTTC. It yields the protein CASGDRTGQETQYF.

This clonotype was picked up many times. CDR3 sequence (DNA): TGTGCCACCAGTGACCCGCTAGCGGGAGCTTACAATGAGCAGTTCTTC. This sequence encodes CATSDPLAGAYNEQFF. The gene calls are TRBV24-1 and TRBJ2-1, with 10 bases matching TRBD2. This CDR3 contains 16 residues. Germline CDR1 reads KGHDR; CDR2 reads SFDVKD. The V segment lost 4 bases and the J segment 4 bases; nucleotides outside the gene matches: 6.

This clonotype was seen many times. The chain uses TRBV19 and TRBJ2-1, with 8 bases lining up with TRBD2. Germline CDR1 is LNHDA and CDR2 is SQIVND (reference sequence). J was trimmed by 1 base and V by 4 bases; bases with no gene match: 12. The CDR3 has 18 amino acids. CDR3 region: CASSTRPGLVQSYNEQFF. In DNA, the CDR3 is TGTGCCAGTAGTACACGACCGGGACTAGTTCAATCCTACAATGAGCAGTTCTTC. Using reference TRBV19 and TRBJ2-1 for the parts outside the CDR3, the full variable domain is DGGITQSPKYLFRKEGQNVTLSCEQNLNHDAMYWYRQDPGQGLRLIYYSQIVNDFQKGDIAEGYSVSREKKESFPLTVTSAQKNPTAFYLCASSTRPGLVQSYNEQFFGPGTRLTVL.

With respect to this clonotype: One end of the junction varies from germline; a read error may be responsible. This chain connects TRBV12-3 or TRBV12-4 to TRBJ1-4; D is unresolved. The CDR3 totals 18 residues. The CDR3 region has the DNA TGTGCTAGCACCCTTTGGCTGTCCGCACCTGCTACTAATGAAAAACTGTTTTTT. Translated, it gives CASTLWLSAPATNEKLFF.

This clonotype was counted ten times or more. This rearrangement joins TRBV6-1 to TRBJ2-2; 8 nucleotides match TRBD2. The length of the CDR3 is 14 residues. Germline loops: CDR1 MNHNS, CDR2 SASEGT. The ends lost 8 bases at V and 4 bases at J; junction bases unmatched: 6. The CDR3 is CASVLAGGTGELFF. The CDR3 region has the DNA TGTGCCAGCGTCCTCGCGGGGGGCACCGGGGAGCTGTTTTTT.

There are many counts of this clonotype. The genes are TRBV6-2 or TRBV6-3 and TRBJ1-2; D call uncertain. Per the germline V gene, CDR1 is MNHEY and CDR2 is SVGEGT. Deletions cut 5 bases from V and 0 bases from J, with 13 bases between. CDR3 length equals 15 residues. CDR3 amino acids: CASSRSGPTNYGYTF. CDR3 bases: TGTGCCAGCAGTCGATCCGGGCCAACTAACTATGGCTACACCTTC.

In this sample, this clonotype turned up a few times. The J gene is TRBJ2-7, the V gene TRBV27, with D uncertain. This CDR3 has 14 residues. Germline loops: CDR1 MNHEY, CDR2 SMNVEV (reference sequence). Trimming removed 5 bases at V and 7 bases at J, with 18 bases between. Here the CDR3 reads CASSPPGGSREQYF. The DNA of the CDR3 is TGTGCCAGCAGTCCCCCGGGTGGCTCGCGGGAGCAGTACTTC.

In its sample, this clonotype was seen once. This chain joins TRBV19 and TRBJ2-3; tentatively, D is TRBD2 (5 bases). The CDR3 is 16 amino acids. CDR1 LNHDA and CDR2 SQIVND come from the germline V gene (reference sequence). Deletions cut 10 bases from V and 5 bases from J, with 25 bases between. CDR3 amino acids: CAIGPGVAFLRDTQYF. CDR3 nucleotide sequence: TGTGCCATCGGCCCCGGGGTGGCCTTTTTGAGAGATACGCAGTATTTT.

The sample holds a few counts of this clonotype. The chain combines TRBV9 with TRBJ2-1; possible D gene TRBD2, 6 bases. With 4 bases removed from V and 2 bases from J, the gap between germline ends came to 16 bases. CDR3 length equals 16 residues. Germline V gives CDR1 SGDLS, CDR2 YYNGEE. Written as DNA, the CDR3 is TGTGCCAGCAGCCCATGGCGGGACGGAACCTACAATGAGCAGTTCTTC. It is translated as CASSPWRDGTYNEQFF.

The chain recombines TRBV20-1 with TRBJ2-1; D gene unclear. Per germline, CDR1 DFQATT and CDR2 SNEGSKA (reference sequence). The V gene lost 4 bases and the J gene lost 2 bases, with 15 bases spanning the gap. This CDR3 spans 15 amino acids. CDR3 DNA sequence: TGCAGTGCTACTCCCCCACCACCACCCTACAATGAGCAGTTCTTC. Translated: CSATPPPPPYNEQFF.

The rearrangement links TRBV28 to TRBJ1-1; 7 nucleotides line up with TRBD1. The germline V gene has CDR1 MDHEN and CDR2 SYDVKM. Germline trimming cut 5 bases from V and 7 bases from J; bases unmatched to any gene: 4. CDR3 size: 12 residues. The CDR3 sequence is CASSEGTDEAFF. The CDR3 nucleotides read TGTGCCAGCAGTGAGGGGACAGATGAAGCTTTCTTT.

This chain joins TRBV7-9 and TRBJ2-7; D may be TRBD1 (6 bases). The CDR3 covers 15 residues. Deletions cut 5 bases from V and 0 bases from J, with 14 bases between. Germline-derived CDR1 and CDR2 are SEHNR and FQNEAQ (reference sequence). The CDR3 nucleotides read TGTGCCAGCAGCGCGAGACAGGTCCCCTCCTACGAGCAGTACTTC. This gives the protein CASSARQVPSYEQYF.

This clonotype turned up a few times. This sequence joins TRBV14 and TRBJ1-2; D ambiguous. The length of the CDR3 is 13 residues. Germline V lookup: CDR1 SGHDN, CDR2 FVKESK. V lost 5 bases, J lost 5 bases, and 12 bases lay in between. The CDR3 here is CASSIGVGYGYTF. The CDR3 coding sequence is TGTGCCAGCAGCATAGGTGTTGGGTATGGCTACACCTTC.

V gene TRBV7-6 combines with J gene TRBJ2-1; 12 bases agree with TRBD2. The V segment lost 4 bases and the J segment 9 bases; nucleotides outside the gene matches: 7. Germline CDR1 and CDR2: SGHVS and FNYEAQ. The length of the CDR3 is 15 residues. This CDR3 reads CASSSLAGGRGEQFF. The DNA of the CDR3 is TGTGCCAGCAGCTCCCTAGCGGGAGGGCGAGGTGAGCAGTTCTTC.

The chain is built from TRBV30 and TRBJ1-1, with D uncertain. CDR3 size: 13 residues. CDR1 GTSNPN and CDR2 SVGIG come from the germline V gene (reference sequence). Trimming shortened V by 4 bases and J by 2 bases, and 11 bases separated the two germline ends. CDR3 region: CAWTDGHNTEAFF. The CDR3 coding sequence is TGTGCCTGGACTGACGGTCACAACACTGAAGCTTTCTTT.

The chain is built from TRBV27 and TRBJ2-1; D may be TRBD1 (6 bases). The CDR3 extends over 15 amino acids. CDR1 and CDR2 (germline): MNHEY, SMNVEV (reference sequence). V lost 1 base and J 1 base, leaving 8 bases between the germline ends. The CDR3 here is CASSLLQGSYNEQFF. In DNA, the CDR3 is TGTGCCAGCAGTTTATTACAGGGTTCCTACAATGAGCAGTTCTTC.

In DNA form, the CDR3 reads TGTGCCAGCAGCCCATTCCTAGCGGGGGGGCAATTGGGCGGGGAGCTGTTTTTT. It yields the protein CASSPFLAGGQLGGELFF. This chain joins TRBV6-1 and TRBJ2-2; TRBD2 aligns across 12 bases. The germline V gene has CDR1 MNHNS and CDR2 SASEGT. CDR3 size: 18 residues. V lost 6 bases to trimming and J lost 7 bases; unmatched junction nucleotides: 15.

This clonotype was observed at least ten times. Sequence at one end of the junction differs from germline and may be a read error. V and J are TRBV5-1 and TRBJ2-7; the D is unclear. The CDR3 totals 14 residues. Germline V gene lookup returns CDR1 SGHRS and CDR2 YFSETQ. The CDR3 spells CASSLLGGSYEQYF. CDR3 DNA: TGTGCCAGCAGTTTATTGGGCGGCTCCTACGAGCAGTACTTC.

Ten or more counts support this clonotype. Written as DNA, the CDR3 is TGTGCCAGCAGCTTAGAGGGGCTAGCGTTCTCCTACAATGAGCAGTTCTTC. This sequence encodes CASSLEGLAFSYNEQFF. The J gene is TRBJ2-1, the V gene TRBV7-8; D is perhaps TRBD2 (6 bases). Germline CDR1 is SGHVS and CDR2 is FQNEAQ. Deletions cut 1 base from V and 0 bases from J, with 13 bases between. CDR3 size: 17 residues.

The CDR3 DNA sequence: TGCGCCAGCAGCTTGGAACAGGGAGGAGCTTTCTTT. Its translation: CASSLEQGGAFF. The chain links TRBV5-1 to TRBJ1-1; a weak D match, TRBD1 (6 bases). Per germline, CDR1 SGHRS and CDR2 YFSETQ. V gave up 0 bases and J gave up 10 bases, with 10 bases separating them. There are 12 residues in the CDR3.

This clonotype has at least ten counts. This chain uses TRBV28 with TRBJ2-7; D gene ambiguous. CDR3 length: 15 residues. Looked up from germline, CDR1 is MDHEN and CDR2 is SYDVKM. With 5 bases removed from V and 6 bases from J, the gap between germline ends came to 20 bases. CDR3 in DNA: TGTGCCAGCAGTCCCGACACCAGAGTGTACCTCGAGCAGTACTTC. It encodes CASSPDTRVYLEQYF.

This clonotype was found many times. The chain joins TRBV5-1 to TRBJ2-1; the D gene could be TRBD1 or TRBD2 (5 bases each). V lost 5 bases to trimming and J lost 0 bases, with 15 bases between them. The length of the CDR3 is 16 residues. Per germline, CDR1 SGHRS and CDR2 YFSETQ. The CDR3 bases are TGCGCCAGCAGTAAGACGGGGCAGAGCTCCTACAATGAGCAGTTCTTC. Its protein is CASSKTGQSSYNEQFF.